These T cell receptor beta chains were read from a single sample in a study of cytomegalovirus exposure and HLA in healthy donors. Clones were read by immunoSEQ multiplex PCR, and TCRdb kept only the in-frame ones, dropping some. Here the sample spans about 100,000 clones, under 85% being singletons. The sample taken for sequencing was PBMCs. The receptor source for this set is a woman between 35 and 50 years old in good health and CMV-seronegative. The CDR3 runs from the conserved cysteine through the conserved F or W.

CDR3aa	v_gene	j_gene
CASRRTPTQGGYTF	TRBV28	TRBJ1-2
CASSRDRGNDGYTF	TRBV5-1	TRBJ1-2
CASSWAGTGEQYF	TRBV7-2	TRBJ2-7
CASSLGGGTGSTEAFF	TRBV7-9	TRBJ1-1
CASSPTNYGYTF	TRBV18	TRBJ1-2
CASSHVNLGTGLNEQYF	TRBV7-9	TRBJ2-7
CAIRHRESDGYTF	TRBV10-3	TRBJ1-2
CASSPLPTGNQPQHF	TRBV6-1	TRBJ1-5
CASSGGPAYEQYF	TRBV2	TRBJ2-7
CASSFWLAGEETQYF	TRBV27	TRBJ2-5